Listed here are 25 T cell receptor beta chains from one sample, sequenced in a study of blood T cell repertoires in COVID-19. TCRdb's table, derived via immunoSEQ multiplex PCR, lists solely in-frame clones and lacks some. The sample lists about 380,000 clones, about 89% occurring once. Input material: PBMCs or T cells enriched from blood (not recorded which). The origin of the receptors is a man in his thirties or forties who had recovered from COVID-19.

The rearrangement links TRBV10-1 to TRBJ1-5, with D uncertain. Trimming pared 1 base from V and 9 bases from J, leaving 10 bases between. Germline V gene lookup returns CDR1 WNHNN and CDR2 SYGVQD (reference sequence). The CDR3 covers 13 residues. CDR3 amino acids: CASSELVPGPQHF. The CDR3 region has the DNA TGCGCCAGCAGTGAGTTGGTCCCAGGGCCCCAGCATTTT.

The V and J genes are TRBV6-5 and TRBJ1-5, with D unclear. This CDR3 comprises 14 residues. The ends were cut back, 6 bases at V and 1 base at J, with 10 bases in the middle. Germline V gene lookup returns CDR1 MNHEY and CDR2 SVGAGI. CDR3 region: CASRPTESNQPQHF. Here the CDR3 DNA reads TGTGCCAGCAGGCCGACGGAGAGCAATCAGCCCCAGCATTTT.

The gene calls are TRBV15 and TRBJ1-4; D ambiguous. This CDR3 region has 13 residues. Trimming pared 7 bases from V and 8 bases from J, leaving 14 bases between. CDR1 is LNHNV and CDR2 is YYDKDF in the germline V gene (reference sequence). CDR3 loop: CATNSDIKEKLFF. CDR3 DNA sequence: TGTGCCACCAACTCCGATATTAAGGAAAAACTGTTTTTT.

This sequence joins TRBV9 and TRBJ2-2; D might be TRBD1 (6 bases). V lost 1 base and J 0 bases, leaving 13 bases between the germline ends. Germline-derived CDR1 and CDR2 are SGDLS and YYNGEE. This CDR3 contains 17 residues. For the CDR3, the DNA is TGTGCCAGCAGCGTAAGCCAGGGGATGTCGAACACCGGGGAGCTGTTTTTT. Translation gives CASSVSQGMSNTGELFF.

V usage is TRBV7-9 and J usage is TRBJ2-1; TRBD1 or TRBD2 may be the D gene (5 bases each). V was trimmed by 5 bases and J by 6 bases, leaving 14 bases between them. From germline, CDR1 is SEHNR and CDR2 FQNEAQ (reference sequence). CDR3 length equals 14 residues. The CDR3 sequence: CASSKEGPGNEQFF. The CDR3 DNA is TGTGCCAGCAGCAAAGAGGGGCCGGGCAATGAGCAGTTCTTC.

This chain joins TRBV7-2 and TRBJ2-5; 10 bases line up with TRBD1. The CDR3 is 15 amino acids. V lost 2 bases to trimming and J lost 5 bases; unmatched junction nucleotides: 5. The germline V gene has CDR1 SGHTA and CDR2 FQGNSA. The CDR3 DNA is TGTGCCAGCAGCTTATCTTGGACAGGGGGGGAGACCCAGTACTTC. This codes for CASSLSWTGGETQYF.

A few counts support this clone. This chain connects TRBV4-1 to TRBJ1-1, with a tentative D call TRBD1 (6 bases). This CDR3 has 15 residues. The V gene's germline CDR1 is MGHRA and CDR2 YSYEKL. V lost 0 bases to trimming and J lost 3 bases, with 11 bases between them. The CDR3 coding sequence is TGCGCCAGCAGCCAAGATGAGGGGGTGGACACTGAAGCTTTCTTT. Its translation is CASSQDEGVDTEAFF.

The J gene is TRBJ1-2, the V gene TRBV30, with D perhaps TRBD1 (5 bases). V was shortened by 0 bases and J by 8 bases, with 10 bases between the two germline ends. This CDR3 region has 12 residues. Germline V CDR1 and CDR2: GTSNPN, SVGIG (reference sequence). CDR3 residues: CAWSVSEGGYTF. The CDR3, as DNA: TGTGCCTGGAGTGTTTCGGAGGGGGGCTACACCTTC.

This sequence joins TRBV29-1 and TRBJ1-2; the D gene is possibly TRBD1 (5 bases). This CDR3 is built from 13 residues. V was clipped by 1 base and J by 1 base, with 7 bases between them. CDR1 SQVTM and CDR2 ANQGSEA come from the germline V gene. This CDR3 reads CSVEGGFNYGYTF. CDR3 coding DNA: TGCAGCGTTGAAGGGGGCTTTAACTATGGCTACACCTTC.

CDR3: CASSADGQAGNTIYF. DNA for the CDR3: TGTGCCAGCAGCGCCGATGGACAGGCTGGAAACACCATATATTTT. The chain uses TRBV9 and TRBJ1-3, with TRBD1 identical over 7 bases. V gave up 3 bases and J gave up 2 bases; unmatched junction bases: 5. This CDR3 spans 15 amino acids. The germline V gene encodes CDR1 SGDLS and CDR2 YYNGEE.

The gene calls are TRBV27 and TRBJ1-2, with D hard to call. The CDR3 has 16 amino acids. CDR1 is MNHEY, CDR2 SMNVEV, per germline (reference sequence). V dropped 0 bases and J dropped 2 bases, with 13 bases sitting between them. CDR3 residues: CASSLSTHGQNYGYTF. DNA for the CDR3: TGTGCCAGCAGTTTATCCACCCATGGGCAGAACTATGGCTACACCTTC.

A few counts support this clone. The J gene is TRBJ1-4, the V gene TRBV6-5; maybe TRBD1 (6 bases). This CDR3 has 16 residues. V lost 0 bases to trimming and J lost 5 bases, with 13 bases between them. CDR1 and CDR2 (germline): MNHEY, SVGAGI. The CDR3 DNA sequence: TGTGCCAGCAGTTACTCTGGACGAACAGGGAATGAAAAACTGTTTTTT. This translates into CASSYSGRTGNEKLFF.

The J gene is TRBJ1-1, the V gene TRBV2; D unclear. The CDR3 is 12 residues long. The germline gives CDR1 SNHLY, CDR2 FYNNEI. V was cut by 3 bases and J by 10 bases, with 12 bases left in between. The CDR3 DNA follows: TGTGCCAGCAGTGACGGTGACATAGGAGCTTTCTTT. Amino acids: CASSDGDIGAFF.

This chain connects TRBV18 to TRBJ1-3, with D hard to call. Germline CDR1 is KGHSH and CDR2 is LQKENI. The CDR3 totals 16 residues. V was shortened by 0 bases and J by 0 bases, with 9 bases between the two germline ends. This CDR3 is CASSPPAVSSGNTIYF. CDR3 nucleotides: TGTGCCAGCTCACCACCGGCTGTCAGCTCTGGAAACACCATATATTTT.

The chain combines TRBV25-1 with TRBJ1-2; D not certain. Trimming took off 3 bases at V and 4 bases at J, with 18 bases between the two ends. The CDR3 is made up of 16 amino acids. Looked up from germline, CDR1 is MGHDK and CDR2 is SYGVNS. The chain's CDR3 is CASSDLGGGPFYGYTF. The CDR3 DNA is TGTGCCAGCAGTGATCTAGGCGGCGGGCCTTTCTATGGCTACACCTTC.

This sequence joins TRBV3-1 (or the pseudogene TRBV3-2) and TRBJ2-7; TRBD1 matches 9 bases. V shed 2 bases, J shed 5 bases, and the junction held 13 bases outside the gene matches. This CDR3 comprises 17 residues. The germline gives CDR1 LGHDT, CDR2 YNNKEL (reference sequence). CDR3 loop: CASSQNPLGTGKDEQYF. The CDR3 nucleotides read TGTGCCAGCAGCCAAAACCCCCTCGGGACAGGGAAGGACGAGCAGTACTTC.

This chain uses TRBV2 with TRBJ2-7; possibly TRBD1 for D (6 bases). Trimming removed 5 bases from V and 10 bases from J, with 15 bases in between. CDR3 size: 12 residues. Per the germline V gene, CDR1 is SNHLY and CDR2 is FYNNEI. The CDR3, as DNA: TGTGCCAGCAGTTCCAACAGGGATCGTCAGTACTTC. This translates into CASSSNRDRQYF.

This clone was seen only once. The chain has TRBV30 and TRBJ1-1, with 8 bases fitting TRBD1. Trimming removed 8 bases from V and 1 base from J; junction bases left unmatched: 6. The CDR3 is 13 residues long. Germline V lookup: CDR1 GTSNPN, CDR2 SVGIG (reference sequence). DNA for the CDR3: TGTGCCAGAGACAGGGGATCGAACACTGAAGCTTTCTTT. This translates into CARDRGSNTEAFF.

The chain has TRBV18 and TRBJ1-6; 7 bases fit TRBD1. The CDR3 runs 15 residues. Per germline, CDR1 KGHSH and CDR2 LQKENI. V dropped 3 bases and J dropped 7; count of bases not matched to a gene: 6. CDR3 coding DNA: TGTGCCAGCTCACCTGGACAGGTTGGGAATTCACCCCTCCACTTT. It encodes CASSPGQVGNSPLHF.

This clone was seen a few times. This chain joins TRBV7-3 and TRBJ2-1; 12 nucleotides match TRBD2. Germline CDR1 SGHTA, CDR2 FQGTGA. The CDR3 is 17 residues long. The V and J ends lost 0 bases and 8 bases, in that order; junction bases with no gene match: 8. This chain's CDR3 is CASSLTPASGGGYEQFF. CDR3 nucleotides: TGTGCCAGCAGCTTAACCCCAGCTAGCGGGGGGGGGTATGAGCAGTTCTTC. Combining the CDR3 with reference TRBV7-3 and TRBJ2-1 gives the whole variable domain GAGVSQTPSNKVTEKGKYVELRCDPISGHTALYWYRQSLGQGPEFLIYFQGTGAADDSGLPNDRFFAVRPEGSVSTLKIQRTERGDSAVYLCASSLTPASGGGYEQFFGPGTRLTVL.

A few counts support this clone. CDR3 in amino acids: CASSFLPLSSNQPQHF. The CDR3 DNA is TGTGCCAGCAGTTTTCTCCCGTTATCGAGCAATCAGCCCCAGCATTTT. V usage is TRBV27 and J usage is TRBJ1-5; D gene unclear. Germline assignment: CDR1 MNHEY and CDR2 SMNVEV (reference sequence). The CDR3 has 16 amino acids. V lost 3 bases to trimming and J lost 1 base, with 13 bases between them.

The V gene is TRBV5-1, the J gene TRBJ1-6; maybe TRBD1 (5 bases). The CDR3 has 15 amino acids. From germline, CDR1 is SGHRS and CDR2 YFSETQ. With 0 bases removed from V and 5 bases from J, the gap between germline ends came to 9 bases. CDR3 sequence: CASSLDGRDNSPLHF. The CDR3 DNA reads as TGCGCCAGCAGCTTGGACGGCAGGGATAATTCACCCCTCCACTTT.

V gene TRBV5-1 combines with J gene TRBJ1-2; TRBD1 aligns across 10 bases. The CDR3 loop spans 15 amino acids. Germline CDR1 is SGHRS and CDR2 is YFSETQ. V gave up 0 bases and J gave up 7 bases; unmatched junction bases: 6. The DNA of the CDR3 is TGCGCCAGCAGCTTGGAAGGGACAGGGGAAGGTGGCTACACCTTC. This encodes CASSLEGTGEGGYTF.

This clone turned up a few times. The DNA of the CDR3 is TGCAGTGCTAGTGCAGGGAACTATGGCTACACCTTC. Encoded protein: CSASAGNYGYTF. The chain joins TRBV20-1 to TRBJ1-2; D might be TRBD1 (5 bases). The CDR3 is made up of 12 amino acids. The germline CDR1 and CDR2 sequences are DFQATT and SNEGSKA (reference sequence). V lost 3 bases, J lost 2 bases, and 7 bases lay in between.

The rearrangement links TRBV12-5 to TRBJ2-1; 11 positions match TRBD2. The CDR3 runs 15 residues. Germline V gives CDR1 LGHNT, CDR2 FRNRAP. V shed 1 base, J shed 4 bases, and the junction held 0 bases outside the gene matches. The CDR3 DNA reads TGTGCTAGTGGTTTGGGACTAGCGGGGTACAATGAGCAGTTCTTC. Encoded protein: CASGLGLAGYNEQFF.